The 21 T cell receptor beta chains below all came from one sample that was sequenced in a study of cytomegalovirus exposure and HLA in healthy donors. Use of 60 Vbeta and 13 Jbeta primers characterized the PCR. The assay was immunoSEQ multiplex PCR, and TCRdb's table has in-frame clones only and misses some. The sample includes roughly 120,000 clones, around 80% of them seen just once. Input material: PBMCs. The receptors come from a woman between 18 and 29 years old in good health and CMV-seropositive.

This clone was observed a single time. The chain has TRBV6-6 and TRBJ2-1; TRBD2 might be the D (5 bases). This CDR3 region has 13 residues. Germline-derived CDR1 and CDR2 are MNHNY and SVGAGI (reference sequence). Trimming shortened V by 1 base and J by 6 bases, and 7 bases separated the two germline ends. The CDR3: CASSYLARNEQFF. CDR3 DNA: TGTGCCAGCAGTTACTTAGCGCGCAATGAGCAGTTCTTC.

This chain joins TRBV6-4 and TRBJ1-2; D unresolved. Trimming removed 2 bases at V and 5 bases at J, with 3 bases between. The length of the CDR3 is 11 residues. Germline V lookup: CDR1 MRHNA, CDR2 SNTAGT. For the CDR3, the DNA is TGTGCCAGCAGTGACATATATGGCTACACCTTC. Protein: CASSDIYGYTF.

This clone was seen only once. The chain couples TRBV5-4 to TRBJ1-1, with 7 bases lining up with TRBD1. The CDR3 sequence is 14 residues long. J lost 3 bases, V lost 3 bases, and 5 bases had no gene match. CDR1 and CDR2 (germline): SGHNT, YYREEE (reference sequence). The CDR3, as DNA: TGTGCCAGCAGCTCACAGGGGATATACACTGAAGCTTTCTTT. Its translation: CASSSQGIYTEAFF.

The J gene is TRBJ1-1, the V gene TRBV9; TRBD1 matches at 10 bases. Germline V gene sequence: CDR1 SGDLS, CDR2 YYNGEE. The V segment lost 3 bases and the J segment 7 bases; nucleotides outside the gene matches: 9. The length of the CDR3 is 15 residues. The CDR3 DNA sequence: TGTGCCAGCAGCGCTAACCCGGGACAGGGGCTTGAAGCTTTCTTT. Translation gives CASSANPGQGLEAFF.

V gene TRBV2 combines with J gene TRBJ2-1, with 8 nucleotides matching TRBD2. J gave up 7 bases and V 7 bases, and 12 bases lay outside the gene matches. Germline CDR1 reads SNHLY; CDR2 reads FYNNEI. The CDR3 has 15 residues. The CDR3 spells CASTLSGRLGNEQFF. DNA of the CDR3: TGTGCCAGCACCCTAAGCGGGAGATTGGGGAATGAGCAGTTCTTC.

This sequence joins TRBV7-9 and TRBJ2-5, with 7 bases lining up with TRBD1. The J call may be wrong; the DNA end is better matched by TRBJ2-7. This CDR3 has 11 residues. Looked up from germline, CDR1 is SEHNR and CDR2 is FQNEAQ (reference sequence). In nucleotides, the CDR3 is TGTGCCACAGGGGGCTCCTACGAGCAGTACTTC. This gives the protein CATGGSYEQYF.

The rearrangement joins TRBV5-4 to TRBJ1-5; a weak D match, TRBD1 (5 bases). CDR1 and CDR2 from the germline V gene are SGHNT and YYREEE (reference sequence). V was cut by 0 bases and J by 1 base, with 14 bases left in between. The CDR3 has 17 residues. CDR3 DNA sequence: TGTGCCAGCAGCTTGGGGCCAAGGGGTGGCAGCAATCAGCCCCAGCATTTT. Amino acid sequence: CASSLGPRGGSNQPQHF.

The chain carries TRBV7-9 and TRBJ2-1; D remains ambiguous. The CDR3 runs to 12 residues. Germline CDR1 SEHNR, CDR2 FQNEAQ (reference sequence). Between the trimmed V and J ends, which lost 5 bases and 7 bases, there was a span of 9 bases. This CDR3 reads CASSRARNEQFF. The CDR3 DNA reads TGTGCCAGCAGCCGTGCTAGGAATGAGCAGTTCTTC.

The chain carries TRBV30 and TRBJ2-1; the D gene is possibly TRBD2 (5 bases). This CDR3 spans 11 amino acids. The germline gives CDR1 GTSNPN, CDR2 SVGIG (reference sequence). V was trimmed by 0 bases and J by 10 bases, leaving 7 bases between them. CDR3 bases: TGTGCCTGGAGTGTACGGAGGGAGCAGTTCTTC. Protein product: CAWSVRREQFF.

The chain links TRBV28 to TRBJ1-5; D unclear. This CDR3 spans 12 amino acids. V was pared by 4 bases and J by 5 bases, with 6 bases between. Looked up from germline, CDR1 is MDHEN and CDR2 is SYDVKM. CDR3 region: CASSWRDQPQHF. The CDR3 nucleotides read TGTGCCAGCAGTTGGAGGGATCAGCCCCAGCATTTT.

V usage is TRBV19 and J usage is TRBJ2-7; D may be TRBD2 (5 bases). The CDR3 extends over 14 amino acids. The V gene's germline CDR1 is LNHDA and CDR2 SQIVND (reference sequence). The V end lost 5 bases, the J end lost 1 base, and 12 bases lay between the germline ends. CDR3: CASSPAGDSYEQYF. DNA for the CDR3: TGTGCCAGTAGTCCCGCGGGCGATTCCTACGAGCAGTACTTC. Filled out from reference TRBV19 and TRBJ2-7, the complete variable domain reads DGGITQSPKYLFRKEGQNVTLSCEQNLNHDAMYWYRQDPGQGLRLIYYSQIVNDFQKGDIAEGYSVSREKKESFPLTVTSAQKNPTAFYLCASSPAGDSYEQYFGPGTRLTVT.

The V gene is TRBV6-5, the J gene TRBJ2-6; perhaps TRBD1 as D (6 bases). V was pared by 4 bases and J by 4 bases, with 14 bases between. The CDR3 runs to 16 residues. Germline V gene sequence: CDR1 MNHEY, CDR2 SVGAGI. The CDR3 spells CASSFHRASGANVLTF. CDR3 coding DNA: TGTGCCAGCAGTTTCCACAGGGCGTCCGGGGCCAACGTCCTGACTTTC.

CDR3 DNA sequence: TGCGCCAGCAGCCATCCCCCGGGACAGGGGATGAGCACTGAAGCTTTCTTT. Translating gives CASSHPPGQGMSTEAFF. The V and J genes are TRBV4-1 and TRBJ1-1, with 10 bases identical to TRBD1. With 3 bases clipped from V and 4 bases from J, the junction kept 11 bases outside the gene matches. The CDR3 has 17 amino acids. The germline CDR1 and CDR2 sequences are MGHRA and YSYEKL.

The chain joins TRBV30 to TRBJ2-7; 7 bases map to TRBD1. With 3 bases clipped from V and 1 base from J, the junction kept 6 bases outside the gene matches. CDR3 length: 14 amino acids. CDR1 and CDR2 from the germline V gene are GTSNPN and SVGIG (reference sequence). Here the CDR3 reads CAWSPGGPSYEQYF. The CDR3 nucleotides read TGTGCCTGGAGCCCAGGGGGTCCATCCTACGAGCAGTACTTC.

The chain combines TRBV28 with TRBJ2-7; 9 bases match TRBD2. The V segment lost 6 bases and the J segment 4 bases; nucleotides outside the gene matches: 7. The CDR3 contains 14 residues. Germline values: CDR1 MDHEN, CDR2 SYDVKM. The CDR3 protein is CASRRGLAQYEQYF. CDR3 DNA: TGTGCCAGCAGGAGAGGACTAGCGCAGTACGAGCAGTACTTC.

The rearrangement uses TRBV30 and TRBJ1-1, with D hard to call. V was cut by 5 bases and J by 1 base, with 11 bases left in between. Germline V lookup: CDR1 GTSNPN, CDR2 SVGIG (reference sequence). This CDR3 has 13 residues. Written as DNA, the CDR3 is TGTGCCTGGGAAAAACTGCGGAACACTGAAGCTTTCTTT. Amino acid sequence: CAWEKLRNTEAFF.

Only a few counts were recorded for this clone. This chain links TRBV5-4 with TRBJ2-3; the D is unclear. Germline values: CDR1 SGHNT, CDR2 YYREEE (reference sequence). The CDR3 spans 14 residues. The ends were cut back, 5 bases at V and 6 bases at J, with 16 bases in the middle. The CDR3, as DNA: TGTGCCAGCAGTTCCGGGTCCCCCCGGGATACGCAGTATTTT. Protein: CASSSGSPRDTQYF.

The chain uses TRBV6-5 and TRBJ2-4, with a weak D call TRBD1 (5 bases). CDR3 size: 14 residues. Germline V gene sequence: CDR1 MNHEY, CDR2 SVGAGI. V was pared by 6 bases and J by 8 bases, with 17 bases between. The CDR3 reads CASSPDIGAHIQYF. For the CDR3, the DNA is TGTGCCAGCAGCCCGGACATAGGGGCCCACATTCAGTACTTC.

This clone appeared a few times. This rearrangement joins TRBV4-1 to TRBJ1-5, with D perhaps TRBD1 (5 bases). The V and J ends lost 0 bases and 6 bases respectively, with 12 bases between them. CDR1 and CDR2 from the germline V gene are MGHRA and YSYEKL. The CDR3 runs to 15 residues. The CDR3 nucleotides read TGCGCCAGCAGCCAAGATTCGACCGGGGGTCAGCCCCAGCATTTT. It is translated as CASSQDSTGGQPQHF.

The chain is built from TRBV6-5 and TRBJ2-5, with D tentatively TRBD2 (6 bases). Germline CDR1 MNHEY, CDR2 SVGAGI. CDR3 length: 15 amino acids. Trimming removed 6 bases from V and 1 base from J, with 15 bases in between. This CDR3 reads CASRKTPEGQETQYF. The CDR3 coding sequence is TGTGCCAGCAGGAAAACCCCGGAGGGCCAAGAGACCCAGTACTTC.

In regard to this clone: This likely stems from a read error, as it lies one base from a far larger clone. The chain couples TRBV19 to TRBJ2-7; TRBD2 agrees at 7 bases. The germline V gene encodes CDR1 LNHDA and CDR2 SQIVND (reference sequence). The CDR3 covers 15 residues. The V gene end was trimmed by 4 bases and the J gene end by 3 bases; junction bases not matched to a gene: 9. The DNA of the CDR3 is TGTGCCAGTAGTAGCGCCCGGACTAGTCTCTACGAGCAGTACTTC. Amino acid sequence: CASSSARTSLYEQYF.